This TCR beta chain originates from a study of early T cells in non-severe SARS-CoV-2 infection. Across the study: The authors sequenced bulk RNA from unsorted whole blood, leaving chains unpaired.

TCRdb passed the 5' RACE reads through MiXCR, listing each CDR3 protein once. The sample records about 61,000 distinct CDR3 sequences, 10% to 14% being singletons. The germline V gene encodes CDR1 DFQATT and CDR2 SNEGSKA (reference sequence). Trimming cost V 3 bases and J 2 bases, with 8 bases left between them. The CDR3 extends over 12 amino acids. The chain employs TRBV20-1 and TRBJ2-7; unclear D gene. The sequence was obtained from an adult who was a healthcare worker with PCR-confirmed SARS-CoV-2 infection or an uninfected control (not recorded which). The specimen sequenced was whole blood. In DNA, the CDR3 is TGCAGTGCTAGGAAGGCCCCCTACGAGCAGTACTTC. Amino acid sequence: CSARKAPYEQYF.